This TCR beta chain was identified during a study of cytomegalovirus exposure and HLA in healthy donors. A multiplex PCR was run with 60 Vbeta primers and 13 Jbeta primers. Method: immunoSEQ multiplex PCR; TCRdb's copy keeps in-frame clones and lacks some. The data show some 170,000 clones, with roughly 9.4% seen just once and roughly 1.3% held by the top ten. V was cut by 3 bases and J by 2 bases, with 13 bases left in between. The germline V gene has CDR1 SNHLY and CDR2 FYNNEI. The CDR3 contains 15 residues. The receptor comes from a woman aged 30 to 39 in good health and CMV-seropositive. This chain uses TRBV2 with TRBJ1-1; unclear D gene. What was sequenced was PBMCs. CDR3 nucleotides: TGTGCCAGCAGTGATCGTCCCCAGGTTAACACTGAAGCTTTCTTT. This codes for CASSDRPQVNTEAFF.